This T cell receptor (beta chain) derives from a study of T-cell reconstitution after alpha-beta-depleted transplantation in children. The study's findings and limits: Reportedly, roughly two months post-transplant, alpha-beta T cells arose from several hundred expanded graft clones.

V shed 3 bases and J shed 4 bases, with 13 bases lying between them. Germline CDR1 and CDR2: KGHDR and SFDVKD. The CDR3 runs to 15 residues. About this clonotype: No antigen is known for it.

The library targeted TCRbeta and was prepared with unique molecular identifiers. TCRdb recomputed calls from the PCR reads with MiXCR, one row per CDR3 protein. Here the sample spans about 830,000 distinct CDR3 sequences, about 15% being singletons. The chain carries TRBV24-1 and TRBJ2-3, with D possibly being TRBD2 (5 bases). The TCR was taken from a male patient aged 10 to 17 who had a stem cell transplant for acute lymphoblastic leukemia, so the T cells may come from the graft donor. This material consisted of PBMCs, mostly from graft donor cells, taken 360 days after TCRalphabeta/CD19-depleted stem cell transplant. Here the CDR3 DNA reads TGTGCCACCAGTGATGGGAGCTTCTTTCCAGATACGCAGTATTTT. Its translation: CATSDGSFFPDTQYF.